The next 25 T cell receptor beta chains were all read from a single sample in a study of blood T cell repertoires in COVID-19. Sequencing was performed with immunoSEQ multiplex PCR; in TCRdb, only in-frame clones are kept and a portion is missing. The sample includes hundreds of thousands of clones, roughly 86% of them seen just once. The sample was peripheral blood. The source of these receptors is a woman in her 70s with COVID-19, enrolled during active disease.

This chain connects TRBV9 to TRBJ2-3; a weak D match, TRBD1 (6 bases). Germline V gives CDR1 SGDLS, CDR2 YYNGEE. V was cut by 6 bases and J by 1 base, with 9 bases left in between. The CDR3 sequence is 13 residues long. DNA for the CDR3: TGTGCCAGCAACCCAGGGGGCACAGATACGCAGTATTTT. Translation: CASNPGGTDTQYF.

This clone was counted a few times. The chain joins TRBV2 to TRBJ1-1; TRBD1 matches 8 bases. CDR1 is SNHLY, CDR2 FYNNEI, per germline. Trimming took 8 bases from V and 1 from J; bases not matched to a gene: 18. There are 18 residues in the CDR3. As DNA, the CDR3 is TGTGCCAGCCCGAAGTCGGGACAGGCTTTCCCAGGGAACACTGAAGCTTTCTTT. This encodes CASPKSGQAFPGNTEAFF.

The rearrangement joins TRBV9 to TRBJ2-2; TRBD2 might be the D (7 bases). The germline gives CDR1 SGDLS, CDR2 YYNGEE. The CDR3 spans 16 residues. The ends were cut back, 1 base at V and 4 bases at J, with 14 bases in the middle. CDR3 nucleotide sequence: TGTGCCAGCAGCGTACAAGGGGGAGGGTCCACCGGGGAGCTGTTTTTT. Translation: CASSVQGGGSTGELFF.

V and J are TRBV7-2 and TRBJ1-5, with no clear D. In germline, CDR1 is SGHTA, CDR2 FQGNSA. Trimming removed 1 base at V and 1 base at J, with 5 bases between. CDR3 size: 14 residues. The CDR3 loop is CASSLGRSNQPQHF. The DNA for the CDR3 is TGTGCCAGCAGCTTAGGGCGGAGCAATCAGCCCCAGCATTTT.

CDR3 nucleotides: TGTGCCAGCAGCTTACTCGGGGTCTACATGAACACTGAAGCTTTCTTT. Translated, it gives CASSLLGVYMNTEAFF. This chain joins TRBV7-9 and TRBJ1-1; D remains ambiguous. This CDR3 is 16 amino acids long. With 2 bases removed from V and 0 bases from J, the gap between germline ends came to 13 bases. Per the germline V gene, CDR1 is SEHNR and CDR2 is FQNEAQ (reference sequence).

This clone has a single count. The V and J genes are TRBV7-2 and TRBJ2-7, with TRBD2 matching over 12 bases. V dropped 3 bases and J dropped 1; count of bases not matched to a gene: 7. This CDR3 region has 17 residues. Germline assignment: CDR1 SGHTA and CDR2 FQGNSA. CDR3 nucleotide sequence: TGTGCCAGCAGCTTTCCTAGCGGGGGGGCGATGTCCTACGAGCAGTACTTC. It translates to CASSFPSGGAMSYEQYF.

This chain uses TRBV27 with TRBJ2-5; 10 bases agree with TRBD2. V trimming: 6 bases; J trimming: 0 bases; junction bases outside the gene matches: 7. This CDR3 is 16 amino acids long. Germline V gene sequence: CDR1 MNHEY, CDR2 SMNVEV (reference sequence). The CDR3 DNA sequence: TGTGCCAGCAGGCTGTTAACTAGCGGGGACCAAGAGACCCAGTACTTC. Translated: CASRLLTSGDQETQYF.

V usage is TRBV18 and J usage is TRBJ2-5; D is perhaps TRBD1 (5 bases). V was pared by 3 bases and J by 4 bases, with 6 bases between. In germline, CDR1 is KGHSH, CDR2 LQKENI. This CDR3 contains 12 residues. CDR3 sequence: CASSPRAETQYF. CDR3 DNA sequence: TGTGCCAGCTCACCCAGGGCAGAGACCCAGTACTTC.

The rearrangement joins TRBV2 to TRBJ1-5; D is possibly TRBD1 (6 bases). Germline-derived CDR1 and CDR2 are SNHLY and FYNNEI. This CDR3 is built from 14 residues. The germline V and J ends were trimmed by 6 bases and 2 bases, with 11 bases remaining between them. The CDR3 is CASSQGQRNQPQHF. For the CDR3, the DNA is TGTGCCAGCAGCCAGGGACAACGCAATCAGCCCCAGCATTTT.

The gene calls are TRBV29-1 and TRBJ2-7; TRBD1 aligns across 9 bases. The CDR3 totals 12 residues. The V and J ends lost 6 bases and 3 bases, in that order; junction bases with no gene match: 3. Germline loops: CDR1 SQVTM, CDR2 ANQGSEA. CDR3 loop: CSVATGGYEQYF. The DNA of the CDR3 is TGCAGCGTAGCGACAGGGGGCTACGAGCAGTACTTC.

The chain uses TRBV6-5 and TRBJ2-2; TRBD2 might be the D (7 bases). The CDR3 runs to 15 residues. The germline V gene has CDR1 MNHEY and CDR2 SVGAGI. V lost 4 bases and J 4 bases, leaving 13 bases between the germline ends. CDR3 nucleotides: TGTGCCAGCAGTTTGGGGGGGCGAGGCACCGGGGAGCTGTTTTTT. The encoded protein is CASSLGGRGTGELFF.

The chain carries TRBV10-2 and TRBJ2-1; D unclear. Trimming stripped 4 bases from V and 0 bases from J, with 4 bases between. CDR3 length equals 13 residues. In germline, CDR1 is WSHSY, CDR2 SAAADI. CDR3 in DNA: TGCGCCAGCAGTGGAGACTCCTACAATGAGCAGTTCTTC. It codes for CASSGDSYNEQFF.

The rearrangement joins TRBV19 to TRBJ1-1, with TRBD1 identical over 7 bases. This CDR3 contains 16 residues. V lost 3 bases to trimming and J lost 1 base; unmatched junction nucleotides: 8. The germline gives CDR1 LNHDA, CDR2 SQIVND (reference sequence). CDR3 DNA: TGTGCCAGTAGTATTGGTTCGGCAGGGGGGAACACTGAAGCTTTCTTT. Encoded protein: CASSIGSAGGNTEAFF.

The CDR3 nucleotides read TGTGCCAGCAGTGTGGACAGGGGTGACACCATATATTTT. Translated: CASSVDRGDTIYF. This sequence joins TRBV2 and TRBJ1-3; 9 nucleotides agree with TRBD1. Germline assignment: CDR1 SNHLY and CDR2 FYNNEI. V shed 4 bases, J shed 8 bases, and the junction held 3 bases outside the gene matches. The CDR3 length is 13 residues.

The CDR3 region has the DNA TGCAGTGCCTATAATCAGCCCCAGCATTTT. This codes for CSAYNQPQHF. This chain joins TRBV20-1 and TRBJ1-5; unclear D gene. Germline V gives CDR1 DFQATT, CDR2 SNEGSKA (reference sequence). The CDR3 sequence is 10 residues long. Trimming took 6 bases from V and 4 from J, leaving 4 bases between them.

This sequence joins TRBV6-5 and TRBJ2-7, with D unclear. This CDR3 is built from 12 residues. Trimming stripped 5 bases from V and 3 bases from J, with 8 bases between. The germline gives CDR1 MNHEY, CDR2 SVGAGI. The chain's CDR3 is CASSRTYYEQYF. The CDR3 region has the DNA TGTGCCAGCAGTCGAACTTACTACGAGCAGTACTTC.

The chain links TRBV2 to TRBJ2-6; D is ambiguous. Germline-derived CDR1 and CDR2 are SNHLY and FYNNEI. The CDR3 is 14 residues long. V lost 8 bases, J lost 1 base, and 9 bases lay in between. The CDR3 bases are TGTGCCAGCGGCCGTGATTCTGGGGCCAACGTCCTGACTTTC. Translated: CASGRDSGANVLTF. Using reference TRBV2 and TRBJ2-6 for the parts outside the CDR3, the full variable domain is EPEVTQTPSHQVTQMGQEVILRCVPISNHLYFYWYRQILGQKVEFLVSFYNNEISEKSEIFDDQFSVERPDGSNFTLKIRSTKLEDSAMYFCASGRDSGANVLTFGAGSRLTVL.

The chain carries TRBV4-3 and TRBJ1-2, with 8 bases aligning to TRBD1. The trim removed 6 bases at V and 3 bases at J, leaving 6 bases unmatched. Germline V CDR1 and CDR2: LGHNA, YSLEER. The CDR3 extends over 14 amino acids. CDR3 residues: CASRRDRGDYGYTF. The CDR3 coding sequence is TGCGCCAGCAGACGCGACAGGGGCGACTATGGCTACACCTTC.

The chain's CDR3 is CARGGATATNEKLFF. In nucleotides, the CDR3 is TGTGCCAGGGGGGGAGCTACCGCAACTAATGAAAAACTGTTTTTT. The chain carries TRBV6-5 and TRBJ1-4, with a possible D match to TRBD1 (5 bases). This CDR3 has 15 amino acids. With 9 bases removed from V and 0 bases from J, the gap between germline ends came to 14 bases. Germline V lookup: CDR1 MNHEY, CDR2 SVGAGI.

The chain uses TRBV7-2 and TRBJ2-7; 10 bases are shared with TRBD2. Germline V gene data show CDR1 as SGHTA and CDR2 as FQGNSA. V trimming: 4 bases; J trimming: 5 bases; junction bases outside the gene matches: 5. CDR3 size: 14 residues. CDR3 nucleotides: TGTGCCAGCAGCTCGGGACTAGCGAGCCACGAGCAGTACTTC. Translated: CASSSGLASHEQYF.

The CDR3 bases are TGTGCCAGCAGTTCGGGAGGAGAACGTCATGAAAAACTGTTTTTT. Amino acids: CASSSGGERHEKLFF. V is TRBV28 and J is TRBJ1-4, with D hard to call. The length of the CDR3 is 15 residues. CDR1 and CDR2 from the germline V gene are MDHEN and SYDVKM. V was shortened by 4 bases and J by 6 bases, with 15 bases between the two germline ends.

The rearrangement links TRBV28 to TRBJ1-4; 7 nucleotides align to TRBD1. In germline, CDR1 is MDHEN, CDR2 SYDVKM. The CDR3 is 14 amino acids. With V trimmed by 6 bases and J by 6 bases, 7 bases remained unmatched. CDR3 residues: CASSSGTAYEKLFF. CDR3 nucleotides: TGTGCCAGCAGCTCCGGGACAGCATATGAAAAACTGTTTTTT.

This clone was counted between two and nine times. V and J are TRBV13 and TRBJ2-7, with 10 bases aligning to TRBD1. Losses at the gene ends were 3 bases for V and 7 bases for J; bases not matched to a gene: 6. This CDR3 has 14 residues. The germline V gene has CDR1 PRHDT and CDR2 FYEKMQ (reference sequence). Here the CDR3 reads CASSFGTGAKEQYF. DNA for the CDR3: TGTGCCAGCAGCTTTGGGACAGGGGCTAAGGAGCAGTACTTC.

J is TRBJ2-1 and V is TRBV6-5; 7 bases agree with TRBD2. Germline values: CDR1 MNHEY, CDR2 SVGAGI. With 8 bases clipped from V and 8 bases from J, the junction kept 3 bases outside the gene matches. The CDR3 length is 11 residues. In DNA, the CDR3 is TGTGCCAGCGGTCGGGAGGATGAGCAGTTCTTC. Its protein product is CASGREDEQFF.

In this sample, this clone turned up a few times. The chain recombines TRBV6-2 or TRBV6-3 with TRBJ2-1, with 7 bases identical to TRBD2. V shed 0 bases, J shed 4 bases, and the junction held 9 bases outside the gene matches. Germline values: CDR1 MNHEY, CDR2 SVGEGT. CDR3 size: 17 residues. The CDR3 region is CASSYSPPSGVYNEQFF. The CDR3 bases are TGTGCCAGCAGTTACTCCCCTCCAAGCGGGGTTTACAATGAGCAGTTCTTC.